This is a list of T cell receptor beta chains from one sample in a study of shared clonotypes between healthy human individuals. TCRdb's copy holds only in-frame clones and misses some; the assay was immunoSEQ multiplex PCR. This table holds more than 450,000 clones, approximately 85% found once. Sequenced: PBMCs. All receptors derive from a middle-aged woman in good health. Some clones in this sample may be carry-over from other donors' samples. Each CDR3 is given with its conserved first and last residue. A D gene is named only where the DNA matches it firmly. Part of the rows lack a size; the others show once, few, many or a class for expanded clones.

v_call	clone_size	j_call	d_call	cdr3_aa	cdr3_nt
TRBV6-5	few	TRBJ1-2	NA	CASRPDGDYGYTF	TGTGCCAGCAGACCAGACGGTGACTATGGCTACACCTTC
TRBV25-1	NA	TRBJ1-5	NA	CASRDSNQPQHF	TGTGCCAGCAGAGACAGCAATCAGCCCCAGCATTTT
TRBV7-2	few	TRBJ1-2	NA	CASSLEQFYGYTF	TGTGCCAGCAGCTTAGAACAGTTCTATGGCTACACCTTC
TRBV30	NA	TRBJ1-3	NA	CAWSVMAASGNTIYF	TGTGCCTGGAGTGTAATGGCGGCCTCTGGAAACACCATATATTTT
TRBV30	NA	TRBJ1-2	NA	CAWMRRGPGGYGYTF	TGTGCCTGGATGAGGCGGGGGCCAGGAGGGTATGGCTACACCTTC
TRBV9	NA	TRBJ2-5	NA	CASSQSGWGETQYF	TGTGCCAGCAGCCAGTCGGGGTGGGGAGAGACCCAGTACTTC
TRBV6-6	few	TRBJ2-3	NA	CASSSTDTQYF	TGTGCCAGCAGTAGCACAGATACGCAGTATTTT
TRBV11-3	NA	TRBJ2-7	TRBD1	CASSLGQGRGYEQYF	TGTGCCAGCAGCTTAGGACAGGGGAGAGGCTACGAGCAGTACTTC
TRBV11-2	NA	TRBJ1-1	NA	CASSRDSFTEAFF	TGTGCCAGCAGCCGTGACAGTTTTACTGAAGCTTTCTTT
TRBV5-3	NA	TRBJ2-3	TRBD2	CARRSPGLAEVLQATDTQYF	TGTGCCAGAAGATCGCCGGGACTAGCGGAAGTCCTTCAAGCCACAGATACGCAGTATTTT
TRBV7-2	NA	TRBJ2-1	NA	CASSLAHYNEQFF	TGTGCCAGCAGCTTAGCGCATTACAATGAGCAGTTCTTC
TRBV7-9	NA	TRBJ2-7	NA	CASSPPSQLSYEQYF	TGTGCCAGCAGCCCCCCGAGCCAACTTTCCTACGAGCAGTACTTC
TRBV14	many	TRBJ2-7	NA	CASSQDRASSYEQYF	TGTGCCAGCAGCCAAGATCGCGCCAGCTCCTACGAGCAGTACTTC
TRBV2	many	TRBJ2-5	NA	CASSEWGQGETQYF	TGTGCCAGCAGTGAATGGGGGCAGGGGGAGACCCAGTACTTC
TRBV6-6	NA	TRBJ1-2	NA	CASSYRESYGYTF	TGTGCCAGCAGTTACAGGGAAAGCTATGGCTACACCTTC
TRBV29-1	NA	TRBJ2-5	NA	CSVAPEGETQYF	TGCAGCGTTGCGCCAGAGGGAGAGACCCAGTACTTC
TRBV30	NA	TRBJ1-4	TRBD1	CAWSGTGRHEKLFF	TGTGCCTGGAGTGGGACAGGGAGACATGAAAAACTGTTTTTT
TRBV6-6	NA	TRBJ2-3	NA	CASSYSMGAKHTQYF	TGTGCCAGCAGTTACTCGATGGGGGCGAAGCATACGCAGTATTTT